The clone carrying this T cell receptor (beta chain) was counted a single time. The sample comes from a study of multiple sclerosis patients with progressive multifocal leukoencephalopathy. Time point specified: time of PML onset. TCRdb's table, derived via immunoSEQ multiplex PCR, lists solely in-frame clones and lacks some. The sample lists roughly 32,000 clones, 87% occurring once. Deletions cut 7 bases from V and 5 bases from J, with 17 bases between. This CDR3 contains 13 residues. Germline V lookup: CDR1 SQVTM, CDR2 ANQGSEA. Source: PBMCs, taken from a patient treated with natalizumab. This chain connects TRBV29-1 to TRBJ2-5, with D perhaps being TRBD1 or TRBD2 (5 bases each). This TCR was sampled from a woman in her thirties or forties with progressive multifocal leukoencephalopathy. This CDR3 is CSARGTSSETQYF. The CDR3 DNA sequence: TGCAGCGCCAGAGGGACGTCGAGCGAGACCCAGTACTTC.